This T cell receptor beta chain was identified during a study of blood T cell repertoires in COVID-19. Study-level background: T cells, B-cell-depleted T cells, or PBMCs supplied cDNA or gDNA.

As processed by the authors: Amplification with reference gene primers provided the estimates of nucleated cell counts. Libraries were prepared by immunoSEQ multiplex PCR; TCRdb keeps only in-frame clonotypes and omits some of them. V, J and clone size are those of that table, while D and trimming were read from the DNA. The sample has roughly 77,000 clones; 76% are singletons. CDR1 and CDR2 from the germline V gene are SQVTM and ANQGSEA. The CDR3 has 15 residues. Trimming cost V 4 bases and J 8 bases; bases outside gene matches: 10. Recruited during active infection, patients (from Seattle) were subsequently followed longitudinally.

Sequenced material: peripheral blood. The gene calls are TRBV29-1 and TRBJ2-1; 11 bases map to TRBD2. This sequence originates from a man aged 55 to 70 with COVID-19, enrolled during active disease. The CDR3 sequence: CSVGVAGGPSDEQFF. CDR3 sequence (DNA): TGCAGCGTTGGTGTAGCGGGAGGGCCTTCGGATGAGCAGTTCTTC.